The entry that follows covers one TCR beta chain sequence. Its antigen is unknown. Per-base qualities were not stored, and no clone one base away is much larger. Instrument used: Illumina NovaSeq 6000. Using 5'RACE with constant-segment primers, TCRalpha and TCRbeta cDNA libraries were constructed, with sample barcodes and unique molecular identifiers added in the process. RNA was extracted from every sample with Trizol reagent. Amplification of the libraries took two PCR steps, and the second step added a second sample barcode plus Illumina TruSeq adapters. Sequencing of the libraries was done on an Illumina NovaSeq, producing 2 x 150 bp paired-end reads. In the source study's methods: The reads were demultiplexed and collapsed into UMI-guided consensus sequences using migec v1.2.7. With mixcr v2.1.11, UMI consensuses were aligned to TRA and TRB V and J templates and assembled into clonotypes. A clonotype was counted as expanded or contracted only if both edgeR and NoisET called the change significant, with noise models trained on biological replicates. For edgeR calls, a false discovery rate-adjusted p below 0.01 and a log2 fold-change threshold of 1 were applied. As an exploratory analysis of dynamics, PCA with hierarchical clustering was applied to max-normalized trajectories of the 1000 most abundant clonotypes. Each responding clone was given a CD4 or CD8 phenotype based on the CD4+ and CD8+ repertoires, which had been sequenced separately. Using fastp trimming at Q25 and MiXCR clonotype assembly, TCRdb reanalyzed the public sequencing data and kept in-frame beta chains. Rows with one shared CDR3 protein collapse into an entry with the most common genes and DNA. V and J calls and clone size were set by TCRdb, not the authors. This sample lists hundreds of thousands of distinct CDR3 sequences; 17% were detected once. The ten largest clones represent 8.1% of the sample.

The data stem from a study of T-cell memory formation after mild COVID-19 (dated by TCRdb to the early 2020s). A note on the overall study: TCR sequence clusters from the two donors were largely donor specific. Longitudinal TCRalpha and TCRbeta repertoire sequencing tracked T-cell clones expanding and contracting after mild COVID-19 in two donors. The cohort was made up of two young adult volunteers, one female and one male, who were previously healthy.

Beyond this particular receptor, the publication reports: The study covered only a couple of mild cases, and larger cohorts including severe cases with pre-infection samples were considered necessary. Whether the second-wave clones peaking on day 37 were SARS-CoV-2 specific was not confirmed. Contracting CD4+ clones were located mainly in the CM and EM memory subsets, whereas CD8+ clones were found to be enriched in EMRA. Some responding clones were found in pre-infection memory, which suggests that pre-existing cross-reactive memory T cells took part in the SARS-CoV-2 response. Clones contracting from day 15 to 85 had balanced CD4/CD8 phenotypes, while a second wave expanding from day 15 to 37 was biased towards CD4+.

According to the germline V gene (reference sequence), CDR1 reads MNHEY and CDR2 reads SMNVEV. CDR3 length: 14 amino acids, cysteine to phenylalanine. Only the CDR3 portion is preserved as DNA: 42 bases, with reading frame beginning at the first base. Cut back by 3 bases and 2 bases, the V and J ends lie 11 bases apart. PBMCs were isolated by Ficoll-Paque density gradient centrifugation. The chain is assembled from TRBV27 and TRBJ2-7, with the D segment identity uncertain. This clonotype was sampled from an adult woman who had mild COVID-19 (a few samples of this study predate the infection). The sample titles of this study are shuffled in the database, so cell type and time point are left out; the donor was told from shared clones. The sample was PBMCs or a T cell subset sorted from them (not recorded which). The encoded CDR3 is CASSFQWQTYEQYF. The sequenced DNA is TGTGCCAGCAGTTTCCAATGGCAGACCTACGAGCAGTACTTC.